A selection of T cell receptor beta chains follows, all from one sample in a study of technical replicates of blood from a few donors. Libraries were prepared by immunoSEQ multiplex PCR; TCRdb keeps only in-frame clonotypes and omits some of them. The sample yields some 93,000 clones, around 96% seen once. The sequenced sample was T cells isolated from PBMCs. The receptors stem from a human donor in good health. Both conserved end residues are part of each CDR3. The order of the fields is V gene, D gene, J gene, clone size, CDR3 protein, CDR3 DNA. A D gene is named only where the DNA matches it firmly. For some rows the clone size is stated as once, few or many, or as a class when expanded; others skip it.

V gene: TRBV7-2
D gene: TRBD2
J gene: TRBJ2-7
clone size: NA
CDR3 protein: CASSYQAGGVYEQYF
CDR3 DNA: TGTGCCAGCAGCTATCAAGCGGGAGGAGTATACGAGCAGTACTTC

V gene: TRBV5-1
D gene: TRBD1
J gene: TRBJ1-3
clone size: once
CDR3 protein: CASSPDDRANSGNTIYF
CDR3 DNA: TGCGCCAGCAGCCCGGACGACAGGGCCAACTCTGGAAACACCATATATTTT

V gene: TRBV12-5
D gene: NA
J gene: TRBJ1-5
clone size: NA
CDR3 protein: CASGLWGAVSKPQHF
CDR3 DNA: TGTGCTAGTGGTTTATGGGGAGCAGTCTCAAAGCCCCAGCATTTT

V gene: TRBV11-3
D gene: TRBD1
J gene: TRBJ2-4
clone size: NA
CDR3 protein: CASSLDLIQGNIQYF
CDR3 DNA: TGTGCCAGCAGCTTAGATCTGATACAGGGGAACATTCAGTACTTC

V gene: TRBV19
D gene: TRBD2
J gene: TRBJ2-7
clone size: NA
CDR3 protein: CASSIGMGGSEQYF
CDR3 DNA: TGTGCCAGTAGTATAGGAATGGGAGGGAGCGAGCAGTACTTC

V gene: TRBV4-1
D gene: NA
J gene: TRBJ1-2
clone size: NA
CDR3 protein: CASSQWLRDSKSNYGYTF
CDR3 DNA: TGCGCCAGCAGCCAATGGCTCCGGGACTCTAAATCTAACTATGGCTACACCTTC

V gene: TRBV20-1
D gene: NA
J gene: TRBJ2-2
clone size: NA
CDR3 protein: CSAIDTGELFF
CDR3 DNA: TGCAGTGCGATAGACACCGGGGAGCTGTTTTTT

V gene: TRBV5-5
D gene: NA
J gene: TRBJ1-3
clone size: NA
CDR3 protein: CASSPPTGLGLTTDTIYF
CDR3 DNA: TGTGCCAGCAGCCCACCAACAGGGCTGGGACTAACTACCGACACCATATATTTT

V gene: TRBV4-1
D gene: NA
J gene: TRBJ2-5
clone size: NA
CDR3 protein: CASSRVAGQETQYF
CDR3 DNA: TGCGCCAGCAGCCGGGTTGCGGGCCAAGAGACCCAGTACTTC

V gene: TRBV7-9
D gene: TRBD1
J gene: TRBJ2-6
clone size: NA
CDR3 protein: CASSFPGQAYSSGANVLTF
CDR3 DNA: TGTGCCAGCAGCTTCCCGGGACAGGCCTACTCTTCTGGGGCCAACGTCCTGACTTTC

V gene: TRBV19
D gene: TRBD1
J gene: TRBJ1-2
clone size: NA
CDR3 protein: CASIASPGTDGYTF
CDR3 DNA: TGTGCCAGTATCGCCTCGCCCGGGACAGATGGCTACACCTTC

V gene: TRBV28
D gene: NA
J gene: TRBJ2-1
clone size: NA
CDR3 protein: CASSFPLTLGHSVHEQFF
CDR3 DNA: TGTGCCAGCAGTTTTCCCCTCACTTTGGGCCATAGCGTCCATGAGCAGTTCTTC

V gene: TRBV5-1
D gene: NA
J gene: TRBJ2-3
clone size: NA
CDR3 protein: CASSPPSDPSTDTQYF
CDR3 DNA: TGCGCCAGCAGCCCCCCTAGCGACCCAAGCACAGATACGCAGTATTTT

V gene: TRBV5-1
D gene: TRBD2
J gene: TRBJ2-3
clone size: NA
CDR3 protein: CASSFGTSGGVTDTQYF
CDR3 DNA: TGCGCCAGCAGCTTCGGGACTAGCGGTGGGGTAACAGATACGCAGTATTTT

V gene: TRBV28
D gene: TRBD2
J gene: TRBJ2-1
clone size: once
CDR3 protein: CATAGGPHGEQFF
CDR3 DNA: TGTGCCACCGCGGGAGGGCCGCACGGTGAGCAGTTCTTC

V gene: TRBV7-9
D gene: NA
J gene: TRBJ1-2
clone size: NA
CDR3 protein: CASTRTTDNYGYTF
CDR3 DNA: TGTGCCAGCACGCGAACCACAGATAACTATGGCTACACCTTC

V gene: TRBV29-1
D gene: NA
J gene: TRBJ1-5
clone size: NA
CDR3 protein: CSVSGYNQPQHF
CDR3 DNA: TGCAGCGTTTCAGGGTACAATCAGCCCCAGCATTTT

V gene: TRBV28
D gene: NA
J gene: TRBJ2-5
clone size: NA
CDR3 protein: CASSGRGRGETQYF
CDR3 DNA: TGTGCCAGCAGTGGCAGGGGGCGGGGGGAGACCCAGTACTTC

V gene: TRBV19
D gene: NA
J gene: TRBJ2-7
clone size: NA
CDR3 protein: CASSFSPADSWGLTIQKPYEQYF
CDR3 DNA: TGTGCCAGTAGTTTTTCTCCCGCCGACAGTTGGGGCTTGACCATACAAAAACCCTACGAGCAGTACTTC

V gene: TRBV7-8
D gene: TRBD2
J gene: TRBJ2-7
clone size: NA
CDR3 protein: CASSFLAGPMISPEQYF
CDR3 DNA: TGTGCCAGCAGCTTCCTAGCGGGACCGATGATCTCTCCCGAGCAGTACTTC

V gene: TRBV6-5
D gene: NA
J gene: TRBJ1-2
clone size: NA
CDR3 protein: CASSYGRGSGSYGYTF
CDR3 DNA: TGTGCCAGCAGTTACGGACGCGGGAGCGGGTCCTATGGCTACACCTTC

V gene: TRBV18
D gene: TRBD1
J gene: TRBJ1-2
clone size: NA
CDR3 protein: CASSPGQGVTGYTF
CDR3 DNA: TGTGCCAGCTCACCCGGACAGGGGGTAACAGGCTACACCTTC

V gene: TRBV15
D gene: NA
J gene: TRBJ1-1
clone size: few
CDR3 protein: CATSRDIHTEAFF
CDR3 DNA: TGTGCCACCAGTAGGGACATCCACACTGAAGCTTTCTTT

V gene: TRBV28
D gene: TRBD1
J gene: TRBJ1-2
clone size: NA
CDR3 protein: CASTVTGGNGYTF
CDR3 DNA: TGTGCCAGCACCGTCACAGGGGGCAATGGCTACACCTTC

V gene: TRBV6-1
D gene: NA
J gene: TRBJ1-2
clone size: NA
CDR3 protein: CASSEWSDEGYTF
CDR3 DNA: TGTGCCAGCAGTGAATGGAGTGACGAAGGCTACACCTTC

V gene: TRBV27
D gene: NA
J gene: TRBJ1-2
clone size: NA
CDR3 protein: CASSLKPGAYGYTF
CDR3 DNA: TGTGCCAGCAGTTTAAAACCGGGTGCCTATGGCTACACCTTC

V gene: TRBV7-3
D gene: NA
J gene: TRBJ1-1
clone size: NA
CDR3 protein: CASSPVTRNTEAFF
CDR3 DNA: TGTGCCAGCAGCCCCGTCACGAGGAACACTGAAGCTTTCTTT

V gene: TRBV5-8
D gene: NA
J gene: TRBJ2-7
clone size: NA
CDR3 protein: CASSFRAGASYEQYF
CDR3 DNA: TGTGCCAGCAGCTTCAGGGCCGGAGCTAGCTACGAGCAGTACTTC

V gene: TRBV6-4
D gene: NA
J gene: TRBJ2-5
clone size: NA
CDR3 protein: CASSYEQGETQYF
CDR3 DNA: TGTGCCAGCAGCTACGAACAGGGAGAGACCCAGTACTTC

V gene: TRBV29-1
D gene: NA
J gene: TRBJ2-6
clone size: NA
CDR3 protein: CSVQGGDGANVLTF
CDR3 DNA: TGCAGCGTTCAGGGCGGGGACGGGGCCAACGTCCTGACTTTC

V gene: TRBV28
D gene: TRBD1
J gene: TRBJ1-5
clone size: NA
CDR3 protein: CASTGTGDNQPQHF
CDR3 DNA: TGTGCCAGCACTGGGACAGGCGACAATCAGCCCCAGCATTTT

V gene: TRBV4-1
D gene: NA
J gene: TRBJ2-7
clone size: NA
CDR3 protein: CASSPGGGGPYEQYF
CDR3 DNA: TGCGCCAGCAGCCCCGGAGGGGGCGGACCCTACGAGCAGTACTTC